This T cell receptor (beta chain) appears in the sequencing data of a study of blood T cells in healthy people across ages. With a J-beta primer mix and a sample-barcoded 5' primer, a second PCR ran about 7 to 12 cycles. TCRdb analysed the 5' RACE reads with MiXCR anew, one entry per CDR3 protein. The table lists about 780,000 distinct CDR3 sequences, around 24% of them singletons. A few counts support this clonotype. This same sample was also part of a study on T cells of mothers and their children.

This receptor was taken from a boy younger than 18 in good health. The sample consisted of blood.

CDR3 nucleotide sequence: TGTGCCAGCAGCCCTGGACAGGGGGTGGCCCAGTACTTC. This encodes CASSPGQGVAQYF. The chain joins TRBV28 to TRBJ2-5; 10 bases agree with TRBD1. The V and J ends lost 6 bases and 9 bases, in that order; junction bases with no gene match: 7. This CDR3 region has 13 residues. Germline CDR1 reads MDHEN; CDR2 reads SYDVKM.